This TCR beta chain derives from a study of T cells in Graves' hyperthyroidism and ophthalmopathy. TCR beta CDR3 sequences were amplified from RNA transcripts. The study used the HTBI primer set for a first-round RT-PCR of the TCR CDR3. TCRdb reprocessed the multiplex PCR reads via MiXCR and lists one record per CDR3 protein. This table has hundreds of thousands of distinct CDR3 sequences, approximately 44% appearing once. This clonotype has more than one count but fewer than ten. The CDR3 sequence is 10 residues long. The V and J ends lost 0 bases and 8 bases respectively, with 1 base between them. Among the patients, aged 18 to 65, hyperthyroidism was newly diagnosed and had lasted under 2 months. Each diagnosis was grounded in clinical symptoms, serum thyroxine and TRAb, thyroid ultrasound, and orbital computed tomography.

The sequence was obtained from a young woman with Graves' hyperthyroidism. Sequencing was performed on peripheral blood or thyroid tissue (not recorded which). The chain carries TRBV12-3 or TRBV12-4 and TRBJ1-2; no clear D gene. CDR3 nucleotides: TGTGCCAGCAGTTTAGCGGGCTACACCTTC. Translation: CASSLAGYTF.